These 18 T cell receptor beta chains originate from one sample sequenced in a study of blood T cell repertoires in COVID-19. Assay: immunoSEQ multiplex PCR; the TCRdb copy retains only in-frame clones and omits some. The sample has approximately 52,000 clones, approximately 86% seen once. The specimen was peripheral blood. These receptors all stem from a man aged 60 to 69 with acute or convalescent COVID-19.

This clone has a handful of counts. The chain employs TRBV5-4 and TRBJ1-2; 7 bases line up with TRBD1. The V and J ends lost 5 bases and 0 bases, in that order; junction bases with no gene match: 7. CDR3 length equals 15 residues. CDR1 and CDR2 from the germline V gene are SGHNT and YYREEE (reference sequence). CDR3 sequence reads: CASRDRRATNYGYTF. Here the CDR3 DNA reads TGTGCCAGCAGGGACAGGAGGGCAACTAACTATGGCTACACCTTC. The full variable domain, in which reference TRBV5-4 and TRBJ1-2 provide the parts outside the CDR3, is ETGVTQSPTHLIKTRGQQVTLRCSSQSGHNTVSWYQQALGQGPQFIFQYYREEENGRGNFPPRFSGLQFPNYSSELNVNALELDDSALYLCASRDRRATNYGYTFGSGTRLTVV.

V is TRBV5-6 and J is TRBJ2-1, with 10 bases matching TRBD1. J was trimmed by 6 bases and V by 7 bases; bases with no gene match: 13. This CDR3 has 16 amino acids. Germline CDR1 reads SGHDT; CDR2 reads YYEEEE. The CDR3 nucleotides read TGTGCCAGCCGATTACTTCCGGGACAGGGGCCCAATGAGCAGTTCTTC. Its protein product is CASRLLPGQGPNEQFF.

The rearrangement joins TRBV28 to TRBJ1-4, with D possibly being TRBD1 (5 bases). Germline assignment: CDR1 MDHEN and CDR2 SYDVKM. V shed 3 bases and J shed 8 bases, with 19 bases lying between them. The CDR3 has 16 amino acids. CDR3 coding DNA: TGTGCCAGCAGTTTGGGGGGTCTGATTCGAGGGGAAAAACTGTTTTTT. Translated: CASSLGGLIRGEKLFF.

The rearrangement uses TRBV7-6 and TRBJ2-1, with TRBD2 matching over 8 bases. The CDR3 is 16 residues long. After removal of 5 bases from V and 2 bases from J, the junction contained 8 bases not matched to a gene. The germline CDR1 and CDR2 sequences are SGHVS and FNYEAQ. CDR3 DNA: TGTGCCAGCAGCATTCAGAGCGGGAGCGCCTACAATGAGCAGTTCTTC. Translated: CASSIQSGSAYNEQFF. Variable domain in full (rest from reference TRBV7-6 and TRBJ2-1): GAGVSQSPRYKVTKRGQDVALRCDPISGHVSLYWYRQALGQGPEFLTYFNYEAQQDKSGLPNDRFSAERPEGSISTLTIQRTEQRDSAMYRCASSIQSGSAYNEQFFGPGTRLTVL.

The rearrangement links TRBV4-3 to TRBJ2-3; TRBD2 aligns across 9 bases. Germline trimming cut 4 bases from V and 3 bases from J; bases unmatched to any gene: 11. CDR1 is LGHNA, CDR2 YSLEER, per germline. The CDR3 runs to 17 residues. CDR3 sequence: CASSRYKRGAGTDTQYF. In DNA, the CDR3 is TGCGCCAGCAGCCGTTATAAGCGGGGGGCCGGAACAGATACGCAGTATTTT.

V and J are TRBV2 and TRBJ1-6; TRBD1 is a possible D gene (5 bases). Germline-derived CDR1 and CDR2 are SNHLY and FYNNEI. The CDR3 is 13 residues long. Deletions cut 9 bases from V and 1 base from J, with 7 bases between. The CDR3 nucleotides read TGTGCCAGTCGGGGGTCCTATAATTCACCCCTCCACTTT. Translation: CASRGSYNSPLHF.

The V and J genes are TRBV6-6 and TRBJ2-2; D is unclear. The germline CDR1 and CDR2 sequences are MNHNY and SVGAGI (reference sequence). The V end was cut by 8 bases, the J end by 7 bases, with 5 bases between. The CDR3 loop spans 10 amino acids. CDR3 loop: CASRGGELFF. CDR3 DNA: TGTGCCAGCCGAGGCGGGGAGCTGTTTTTT.

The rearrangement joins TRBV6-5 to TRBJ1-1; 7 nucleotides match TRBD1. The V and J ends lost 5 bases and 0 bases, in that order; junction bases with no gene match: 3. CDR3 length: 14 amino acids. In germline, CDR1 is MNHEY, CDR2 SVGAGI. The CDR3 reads CASSQGQLNTEAFF. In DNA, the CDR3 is TGTGCCAGCAGTCAGGGACAGCTGAACACTGAAGCTTTCTTT.

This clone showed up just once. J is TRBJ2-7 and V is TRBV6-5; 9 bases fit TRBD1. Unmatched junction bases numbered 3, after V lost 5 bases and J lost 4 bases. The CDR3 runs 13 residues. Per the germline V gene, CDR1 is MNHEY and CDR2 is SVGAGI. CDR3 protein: CASSTGTGYEQYF. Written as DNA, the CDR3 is TGTGCCAGCAGTACCGGGACAGGGTACGAGCAGTACTTC.

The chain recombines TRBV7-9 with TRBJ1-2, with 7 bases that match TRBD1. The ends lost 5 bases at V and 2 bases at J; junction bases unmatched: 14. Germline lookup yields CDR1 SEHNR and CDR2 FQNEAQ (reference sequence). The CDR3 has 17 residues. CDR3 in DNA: TGTGCCAGCAGCGCTTCGACGGGGACAGCTTCAAACTATGGCTACACCTTC. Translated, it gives CASSASTGTASNYGYTF.

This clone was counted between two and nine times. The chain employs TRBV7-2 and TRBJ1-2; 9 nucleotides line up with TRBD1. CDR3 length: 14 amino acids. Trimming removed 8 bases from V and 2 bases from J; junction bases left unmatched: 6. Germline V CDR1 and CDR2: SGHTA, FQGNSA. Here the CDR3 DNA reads TGTGCCAGCTATGAAGGGACAGGGAACTATGGCTACACCTTC. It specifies CASYEGTGNYGYTF.

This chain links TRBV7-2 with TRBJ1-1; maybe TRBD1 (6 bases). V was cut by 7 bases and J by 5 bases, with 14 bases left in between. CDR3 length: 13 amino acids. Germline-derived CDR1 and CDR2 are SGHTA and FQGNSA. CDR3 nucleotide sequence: TGTGCCAGCAAACCTACTCAGGGGACTGAAGCTTTCTTT. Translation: CASKPTQGTEAFF.

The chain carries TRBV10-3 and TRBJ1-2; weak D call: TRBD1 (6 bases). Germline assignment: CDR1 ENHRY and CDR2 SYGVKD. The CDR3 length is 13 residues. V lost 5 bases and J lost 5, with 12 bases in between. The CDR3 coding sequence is TGTGCCATCAGTCCCGGGACAAGTTATGGCTACACCTTC. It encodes CAISPGTSYGYTF.

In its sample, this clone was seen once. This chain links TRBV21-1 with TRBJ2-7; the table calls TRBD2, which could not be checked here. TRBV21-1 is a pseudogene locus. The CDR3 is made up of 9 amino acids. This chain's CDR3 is CASLRARYF. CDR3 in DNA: TGTGCCAGCCTTAGAGCGCGGTACTTC.

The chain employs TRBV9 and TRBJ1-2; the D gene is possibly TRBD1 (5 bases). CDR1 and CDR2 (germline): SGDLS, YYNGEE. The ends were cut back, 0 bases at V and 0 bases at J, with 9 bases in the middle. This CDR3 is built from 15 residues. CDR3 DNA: TGTGCCAGCAGCGTAGAGCGGGGCTCTAACTATGGCTACACCTTC. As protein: CASSVERGSNYGYTF.

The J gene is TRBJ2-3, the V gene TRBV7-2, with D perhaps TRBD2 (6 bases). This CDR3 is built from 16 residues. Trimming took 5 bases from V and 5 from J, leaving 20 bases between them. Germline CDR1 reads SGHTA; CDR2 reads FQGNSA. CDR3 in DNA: TGTGCCAGCAGCCCCCGCTTGCTCGGGGGATTAGATACGCAGTATTTT. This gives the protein CASSPRLLGGLDTQYF.

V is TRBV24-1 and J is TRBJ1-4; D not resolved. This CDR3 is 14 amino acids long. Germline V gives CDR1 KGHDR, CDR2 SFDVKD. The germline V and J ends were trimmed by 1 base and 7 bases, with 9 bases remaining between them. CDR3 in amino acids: CATSDLRGGEKLFF. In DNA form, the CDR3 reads TGTGCCACCAGTGATTTACGGGGTGGTGAAAAACTGTTTTTT.

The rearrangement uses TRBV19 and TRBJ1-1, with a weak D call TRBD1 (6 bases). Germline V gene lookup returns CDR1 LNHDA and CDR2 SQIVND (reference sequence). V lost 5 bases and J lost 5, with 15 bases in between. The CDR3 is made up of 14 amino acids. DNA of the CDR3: TGTGCCAGTAGTTTCCTCCTGGACAGTACTGAAGCTTTCTTT. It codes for CASSFLLDSTEAFF.